These T cell receptor beta chains were read from a single sample in a study of T-cell reconstitution after alpha-beta-depleted transplantation in children. One entry per CDR3 protein results from TCRdb running MiXCR on the PCR reads. This table has 780,000 or so distinct CDR3 sequences, about 15% appearing once. The source was PBMCs, mostly from graft donor cells, collected 360 days after TCRalphabeta/CD19-depleted stem cell transplant. These receptors came from a male patient aged 10-17 years who had a stem cell transplant for acute lymphoblastic leukemia, so the T cells may come from the graft donor. Each CDR3 is given with its conserved first and last residue. The D gene is left open where the match is weak. Size is stated for part of the rows, as once, few or many counts, or as a class when the clone is expanded.

clone_size	v_call	j_call	d_call	cdr3_length	cdr3_nt	cdr3_aa
-	TRBV6-1	TRBJ2-4	-	15	TGTGCCAGCAGTGCCCCGAGACTGAAAGGGAACATTCAGTACTTC	CASSAPRLKGNIQYF
many	TRBV29-1	TRBJ2-3	TRBD2	15	TGCAGCGTTGCGAGGACTAGCGGGAGTGCAGATACGCAGTATTTT	CSVARTSGSADTQYF
-	TRBV9	TRBJ2-7	TRBD2	16	TGTGCCAGCAGCGGAGGGAGCGGGAGGGGGACCTACGAGCAGTACTTC	CASSGGSGRGTYEQYF
-	TRBV7-7	TRBJ2-7	-	13	TGTGCCAGCAGCGAAGGGGAGTCCTACGAGCAGTACTTC	CASSEGESYEQYF
few	TRBV5-1	TRBJ2-3	TRBD2	15	TGCGCCAGCAGCTGGAGACTAGCCCGCACAGATACGCAGTATTTT	CASSWRLARTDTQYF
few	TRBV4-1	TRBJ2-4	TRBD2	21	TGCGCCAGCAGCCAAGATCGGACCGGGGGGGCGGGCCCTACAGGAGAAAACATTCAGTACTTC	CASSQDRTGGAGPTGENIQYF
few	TRBV5-1	TRBJ2-7	TRBD2	16	TGCGCCAGCAGCTTTGGGAGACTAGCGGGATCGTACGAGCAGTACTTC	CASSFGRLAGSYEQYF
many	TRBV20-1	TRBJ1-5	TRBD1	14	TGCAGTGCTAGATCGACAGGGAGCAATCAGCCCCAGCATTTT	CSARSTGSNQPQHF
-	TRBV10-2	TRBJ2-2	TRBD2	17	TGCGCCAGCAGGAATATAGCGGGAGGGCCGGCTATCGGGGAGCTGTTTTTT	CASRNIAGGPAIGELFF
-	TRBV7-9	TRBJ1-1	-	10	TGTGCCAGCAGCTTAGAAGGAGCTTTCTTT	CASSLEGAFF
many	TRBV28	TRBJ2-1	TRBD2	15	TGTGCCAGCAGTCCTCCCGGGACTAGTGGGGGTGAGCAGTTCTTC	CASSPPGTSGGEQFF
once	TRBV12-3/TRBV12-4	TRBJ2-7	TRBD1	15	TGTGCCAGCAGTTTCGGGGACAGGGTGTCCCACGAGCAGTACTTC	CASSFGDRVSHEQYF
-	TRBV6-1	TRBJ2-2	-	14	TGTGCCAGCAGGGACTGGACCAACACCGGGGAGCTGTTTTTT	CASRDWTNTGELFF
many	TRBV12-3/TRBV12-4	TRBJ1-5	-	15	TGTGCCAGCAGTTTACAAGGGGTAGGCAATCAGCCCCAGCATTTT	CASSLQGVGNQPQHF
many	TRBV5-1	TRBJ2-7	-	15	TGCGCCAGCAGCTTCTATACTGGGTTAAGCGGCGAGCAGTACTTC	CASSFYTGLSGEQYF
many	TRBV10-2	TRBJ2-3	TRBD2	14	TGCGCCAGCAGGGGGACTAGTGGGACAGATACGCAGTATTTT	CASRGTSGTDTQYF
-	TRBV10-2	TRBJ2-3	-	13	TGCGCCAGCCTTGGAGCTAGCACAGATACGCAGTATTTT	CASLGASTDTQYF
-	TRBV12-3/TRBV12-4	TRBJ2-1	-	15	TGTGCCAGCAGTTTATGGGCTAGTGGGTACAATGAGCAGTTCTTC	CASSLWASGYNEQFF
-	TRBV7-9	TRBJ2-1	TRBD2	17	TGTGCCAGCAGCTTAAAGGGACTAGCGGGAGGGTACAATGAGCAGTTCTTC	CASSLKGLAGGYNEQFF
many	TRBV5-1	TRBJ2-4	-	16	TGCGCCAGCAGCGGGGACGGAGACCTAGCCAAAAACATTCAGTACTTC	CASSGDGDLAKNIQYF
-	TRBV15	TRBJ1-1	-	13	TGTGCCACCAGCAAACGGGGGGCTACTGAAGCTTTCTTT	CATSKRGATEAFF
few	TRBV19	TRBJ1-5	TRBD1	14	TGTGCCAGTAGCGACCGGACAGGGTATCAGCCCCAGCATTTT	CASSDRTGYQPQHF
-	TRBV2	TRBJ1-3	-	20	TGTGCCAGCAGTGGGCAGGGTTACCTACTCCAACCCAGCTCTGGAAACACCATATATTTT	CASSGQGYLLQPSSGNTIYF
few	TRBV29-1	TRBJ2-5	TRBD2	16	TGCAGCGCCCGGCCGCTAGCGGGAGGGTTTAGAGAGACCCAGTACTTC	CSARPLAGGFRETQYF
few	TRBV19	TRBJ2-1	-	15	TGTGCCAGTAGTTTCGGGGACTGGGCTTACAATGAGCAGTTCTTC	CASSFGDWAYNEQFF
once	TRBV6-5	TRBJ2-3	-	14	TGTGCCAGCAGTTACCTGGGGGCTGCAGATACGCAGTATTTT	CASSYLGAADTQYF
few	TRBV7-3	TRBJ1-2	TRBD1	15	TGTGCCAGCAGCTTAAGTGGGACAGACCTCTATGGCTACACCTTC	CASSLSGTDLYGYTF
few	TRBV11-2	TRBJ2-1	TRBD1	17	TGTGCCAGCAGAAATGGACAGGGGGCTGTCTCCTACAATGAGCAGTTCTTC	CASRNGQGAVSYNEQFF
-	TRBV7-9	TRBJ2-1	-	17	TGTGCCAGCAGCTTCCTTCAAATCTACGGGGGTCCTAAGAAGCAGTTCTTC	CASSFLQIYGGPKKQFF
few	TRBV9	TRBJ2-7	-	14	TGTGCCAGCAGCGTAGACCAGGGCGCCTACGAGCAGTACTTC	CASSVDQGAYEQYF
-	TRBV18	TRBJ2-7	-	14	TGTGCCAGTGCCGACGGACGCCCAACCTACGAGCAGTACTTC	CASADGRPTYEQYF
-	TRBV5-1	TRBJ2-7	TRBD2	14	TGCGCCAGCGCACCTAGCGGGACTAGCGGGGAGCAGTACTTC	CASAPSGTSGEQYF
many	TRBV5-1	TRBJ1-2	-	17	TGCGCCAGCAGCCCCGAATGGACAGATCATCTTAACTATGGCTACACCTTC	CASSPEWTDHLNYGYTF
few	TRBV10-3	TRBJ2-7	-	14	TGTGCCATCAGCGGGACGGCTGATACCTACGAGCAGTACTTC	CAISGTADTYEQYF
-	TRBV20-1	TRBJ1-1	-	15	TGCAGTGCTAAATTCCCCTTTCCCGTGAACACTGAAGCTTTCTTT	CSAKFPFPVNTEAFF
-	TRBV5-1	TRBJ2-1	-	13	TGCGCCAGCAGCTCGCCCTTGGGGAAGGAGCAGTTCTTC	CASSSPLGKEQFF
few	TRBV5-1	TRBJ1-1	-	11	TGCGCCAGCAGCTTGGAGTCTGAAGCTTTCTTT	CASSLESEAFF
-	TRBV5-1	TRBJ2-7	-	15	TGCGCCAGCAGCTTCTCACAGGGAAGTTTGTACGAGCAGTACTTC	CASSFSQGSLYEQYF
few	TRBV9	TRBJ2-3	TRBD2	14	TGTGCCAGCAGCTCCGGGACTAGAGCAGATACGCAGTATTTT	CASSSGTRADTQYF
-	TRBV7-3	TRBJ2-1	TRBD2	14	TGTGCCAGCAGCTTAAGAGGGAGGGATGGGGAGCAGTTCTTC	CASSLRGRDGEQFF
-	TRBV12-3/TRBV12-4	TRBJ2-1	-	15	TGTGCCAGCAGGTTCCGGGAGACGAATGGCAATGAGCAGTTCTTC	CASRFRETNGNEQFF
-	TRBV7-3	TRBJ2-7	TRBD2	15	TGTGCCAGCAGCTCAGGACTAGCGGGAGCTGGGGAGCAGTACTTC	CASSSGLAGAGEQYF
-	TRBV5-4	TRBJ2-5	TRBD1	14	TGTGCCACCAGCAGGGCAGGGGGTATAGAGACCCAGTACTTC	CATSRAGGIETQYF
-	TRBV6-1	TRBJ2-7	TRBD2	15	TGTGCCAGCAGAAAGGGACTAGCGGGAGCCGACGAGCAGTACTTC	CASRKGLAGADEQYF
-	TRBV6-1	TRBJ2-1	-	15	TGTGCCAGCAGTCGGGGTGGGGCGGGATGGGATGAGCAGTTCTTC	CASSRGGAGWDEQFF
few	TRBV7-9	TRBJ2-1	TRBD2	16	TGTGCCAGCAGCTGGGGTCTAGCGGGAGGGGGAGAGGAGCAGTTCTTC	CASSWGLAGGGEEQFF
few	TRBV11-2	TRBJ1-3	-	14	TGTGCCAGCAGCATCCTGAGCTCTGGAAACACCATATATTTT	CASSILSSGNTIYF
few	TRBV5-1	TRBJ1-1	-	13	TGCGCCAGCAGCTTGGTTCCCAACCTTGAAGCTTTCTTT	CASSLVPNLEAFF
-	TRBV27	TRBJ2-7	TRBD2	13	TGTGCCAGCAGGGGGACTAGCGACGACGAGCAGTACTTC	CASRGTSDDEQYF
many	TRBV25-1	TRBJ2-3	-	14	TGTGCCAGCAGACTGGGGCTACCCACCGATACGCAGTATTTT	CASRLGLPTDTQYF